Each of the 13 T cell receptor beta chains below was sequenced from the same sample in a study of CD8 T cells in Susac syndrome. An input of roughly 0.45 to 1 ug of RNA was subjected to reverse transcription using random hexamers. In TCRdb, the immunoSEQ multiplex PCR reads were re-called with MiXCR into one record per CDR3 protein. The sample contains 160,000 or so distinct CDR3 sequences, around 90% of which appear only once. Sequencing input: CD4+ T cells from PBMCs. These receptor sequences come from a human donor in good health.

This clonotype was seen only a few times. V gene TRBV6-2 or TRBV6-3 combines with J gene TRBJ2-5, with D hard to call. The germline gives CDR1 MNHEY, CDR2 SVGEGT. CDR3 length: 11 residues. Trimming stripped 8 bases from V and 5 bases from J, with 9 bases between. CDR3 coding DNA: TGTGCCAGCTCCCTCGCCGAGACCCAGTACTTC. Translation: CASSLAETQYF.

The chain has TRBV5-1 and TRBJ1-5, with TRBD1 matching 9 bases. The V and J ends lost 0 bases and 2 bases, in that order; junction bases with no gene match: 9. Germline assignment: CDR1 SGHRS and CDR2 YFSETQ. This CDR3 is 18 amino acids long. The CDR3 sequence: CASSLALRDRVRNQPQHF. The CDR3 nucleotides are TGCGCCAGCAGCTTGGCCCTCCGGGACAGGGTACGCAATCAGCCCCAGCATTTT.

CDR3 coding DNA: TGTGCCAGTAGTAGACAGGGCTCGTACTACGAGCAGTACTTC. This codes for CASSRQGSYYEQYF. The chain joins TRBV19 to TRBJ2-7; 7 bases match TRBD1. Unmatched junction bases numbered 6, after V lost 4 bases and J lost 3 bases. Germline-derived CDR1 and CDR2 are LNHDA and SQIVND (reference sequence). CDR3 length: 14 amino acids.

The rearrangement joins TRBV29-1 to TRBJ1-1; D is perhaps TRBD1 (6 bases). CDR3 length equals 13 residues. CDR1 and CDR2 from the germline V gene are SQVTM and ANQGSEA. Trimming cost V 6 bases and J 8 bases, with 19 bases left between them. CDR3 bases: TGCAGCGTGACCCGGACAGCCTGGGTGGAAGCTTTCTTT. It encodes CSVTRTAWVEAFF.

The rearrangement links TRBV27 to TRBJ1-4, with TRBD1 matching 8 bases. The germline V gene has CDR1 MNHEY and CDR2 SMNVEV (reference sequence). The CDR3 consists of 13 residues. With 6 bases clipped from V and 9 bases from J, the junction kept 6 bases outside the gene matches. The CDR3: CASRTGVAKKLFF. DNA for the CDR3: TGTGCCAGCAGGACAGGGGTTGCCAAAAAACTGTTTTTT.

The genes are TRBV9 and TRBJ1-5; weak D call: TRBD1 (6 bases). V gave up 0 bases and J gave up 1 base, with 8 bases separating them. CDR3 length equals 15 residues. Germline V gene sequence: CDR1 SGDLS, CDR2 YYNGEE. The CDR3 region is CASSVDGQSNQPQHF. The CDR3 region has the DNA TGTGCCAGCAGCGTAGATGGACAGAGCAATCAGCCCCAGCATTTT.

This chain uses TRBV6-2 or TRBV6-3 with TRBJ2-5, with 8 nucleotides matching TRBD1. Trimming took 2 bases from V and 4 from J; bases not matched to a gene: 6. Germline lookup yields CDR1 MNHEY and CDR2 SVGEGT. The CDR3 totals 15 residues. The CDR3 loop reads CASSYVRDRRETQYF. DNA of the CDR3: TGTGCCAGCAGTTACGTACGGGACAGGAGAGAGACCCAGTACTTC.

V usage is TRBV7-2 and J usage is TRBJ1-4; the D is unclear. The CDR3 contains 12 residues. Germline V CDR1 and CDR2: SGHTA, FQGNSA. Trimming took off 3 bases at V and 7 bases at J, with 6 bases between the two ends. CDR3: CASSLRFEKLFF. The CDR3 DNA sequence: TGTGCCAGCAGCTTGAGGTTTGAAAAACTGTTTTTT.

In DNA form, the CDR3 reads TGTGCCAGCAGCTTAGATGCAGAGGATCAGCCCCAGCATTTT. Its translation: CASSLDAEDQPQHF. This sequence joins TRBV7-9 and TRBJ1-5; D call uncertain. CDR1 and CDR2 (germline): SEHNR, FQNEAQ (reference sequence). V was pared by 1 base and J by 5 bases, with 9 bases between. CDR3 size: 14 residues.

This clonotype was counted once. The chain combines TRBV3-1 with TRBJ2-7, with 11 bases aligning to TRBD2. Germline V gives CDR1 LGHDT, CDR2 YNNKEL (reference sequence). V dropped 1 base and J dropped 2; count of bases not matched to a gene: 1. The CDR3 totals 15 residues. CDR3 amino acids: CASSQGTSGPYEQYF. The DNA for the CDR3 is TGTGCCAGCAGCCAAGGGACTAGCGGGCCCTACGAGCAGTACTTC.

The CDR3 protein is CASSLGVNEKLFF. CDR3 nucleotide sequence: TGCGCCAGCAGCTTGGGGGTTAATGAAAAACTGTTTTTT. The V call is TRBV5-1, the J call TRBJ1-4; D unresolved. CDR3 length equals 13 residues. Trimming took off 0 bases at V and 4 bases at J, with 4 bases between the two ends. From germline, CDR1 is SGHRS and CDR2 YFSETQ.

This sequence joins TRBV7-6 and TRBJ1-2; 7 nucleotides line up with TRBD1. The CDR3 extends over 15 amino acids. J lost 1 base, V lost 5 bases, and 7 bases had no gene match. Germline values: CDR1 SGHVS, CDR2 FNYEAQ. CDR3 amino acids: CASSREYRGNYGYTF. The DNA of the CDR3 is TGTGCCAGCAGCAGAGAGTACAGGGGTAACTATGGCTACACCTTC.

The V and J genes are TRBV7-9 and TRBJ2-3, with D possibly matching TRBD2 (6 bases). CDR3 length equals 14 residues. Trimming took off 3 bases at V and 0 bases at J, with 7 bases between the two ends. The germline V gene has CDR1 SEHNR and CDR2 FQNEAQ (reference sequence). Written as DNA, the CDR3 is TGTGCCAGCAGCTTTGCGGGGAGCACAGATACGCAGTATTTT. This encodes CASSFAGSTDTQYF.